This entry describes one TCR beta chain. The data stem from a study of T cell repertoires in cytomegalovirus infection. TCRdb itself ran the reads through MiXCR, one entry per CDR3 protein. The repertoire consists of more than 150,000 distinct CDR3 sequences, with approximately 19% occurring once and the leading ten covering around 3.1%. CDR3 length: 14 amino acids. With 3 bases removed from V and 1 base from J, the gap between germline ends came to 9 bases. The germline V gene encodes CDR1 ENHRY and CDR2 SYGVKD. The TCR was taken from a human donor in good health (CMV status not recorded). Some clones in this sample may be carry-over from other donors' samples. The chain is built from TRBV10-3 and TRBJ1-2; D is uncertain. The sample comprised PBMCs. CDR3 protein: CAISDLGINYGYTF. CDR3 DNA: TGTGCCATCAGTGACCTGGGGATTAACTATGGCTACACCTTC.